The clone carrying this T cell receptor (beta chain) appeared many times. Antigen: not known. The data originate from a study of identical twins. Whole-study results and caveats: Researchers reported excess low generation probability among twin-shared out-of-frame alpha sequences. Memory repertoires lacked the insertion deficit that abundant cord blood beta clonotypes showed.

MiXCR was run by TCRdb on the 5' RACE reads, yielding one entry per CDR3 protein. The table records about 100,000 distinct CDR3 sequences, under 7% of them present only once. Germline CDR1 SGHTA, CDR2 FQGNSA. The length of the CDR3 is 15 residues. Trimming at V came to 3 bases and at J to 6 bases, leaving 7 bases not matched to a gene. All donors comprised healthy Caucasians. This clonotype was obtained from a woman aged 50 to 60 in good health. This chain links TRBV7-2 with TRBJ1-5; TRBD1 aligns across 8 bases. Sequenced input: memory T cells sorted from blood. The CDR3 sequence: CASSLKTGVAQPQHF. CDR3 nucleotides: TGTGCCAGCAGCTTGAAGACAGGGGTGGCTCAGCCCCAGCATTTT.